This entry lists 19 T cell receptor beta chains sequenced from one sample in a study of vaccination and CD4 T cells after COVID-19. Specified treatment: approximately 10-day PBMC culture with coronavirus spike peptide pools or control peptides (ViraFEST assay). These receptors' antigens are unknown. Sequence data for DNA of cultured CD4+ T cells were generated by the Oncomine TCR Beta short-read assay. One entry per CDR3 protein results from TCRdb running MiXCR on the PCR reads. Here the sample spans roughly 10,000 distinct CDR3 sequences, approximately 62% being singletons. The source material was CD4+ T cells from blood, cultured in vitro. The origin of the receptors is a human donor who had recovered from COVID-19.

The chain is built from TRBV24-1 and TRBJ2-3; TRBD1 aligns across 11 bases. The V and J ends lost 2 bases and 6 bases, in that order; junction bases with no gene match: 6. The germline CDR1 and CDR2 sequences are KGHDR and SFDVKD. CDR3 length equals 16 residues. Written as DNA, the CDR3 is TGTGCCACCAGTGATTGGGGACAGGGGGGTGTCGATACGCAGTATTTT. This sequence encodes CATSDWGQGGVDTQYF.

The chain links TRBV6-5 to TRBJ1-2; possible D gene TRBD1, 5 bases. This CDR3 region has 13 residues. CDR1 is MNHEY, CDR2 SVGAGI, per germline. The V end lost 2 bases, the J end lost 5 bases, and 9 bases lay between the germline ends. The CDR3, as DNA: TGTGCCAGCAGTTACGGGGCAGATTATGGCTACACCTTC. This sequence encodes CASSYGADYGYTF.

This clonotype was counted a few times. The chain employs TRBV30 and TRBJ1-2; TRBD1 agrees at 7 bases. From germline, CDR1 is GTSNPN and CDR2 SVGIG (reference sequence). After removal of 4 bases from V and 6 bases from J, the junction contained 5 bases not matched to a gene. CDR3 length: 12 amino acids. The CDR3, as DNA: TGTGCCTGGAATAGTAGGGGGCATGGCTACACCTTC. Translating it yields CAWNSRGHGYTF.

The chain couples TRBV4-2 to TRBJ2-2, with a possible D match to TRBD1 (5 bases). CDR1 LGHNA and CDR2 YNFKEQ come from the germline V gene. The CDR3 loop spans 17 amino acids. Trimming took 3 bases from V and 3 from J, leaving 17 bases between them. CDR3 in amino acids: CASSQDTSIRYTGELFF. The CDR3 region has the DNA TGTGCCAGCAGCCAGGACACGTCCATAAGGTACACCGGGGAGCTGTTTTTT.

The rearrangement joins TRBV20-1 to TRBJ1-2; a possible D gene is TRBD1 (5 bases). CDR3 length equals 15 residues. CDR1 DFQATT and CDR2 SNEGSKA come from the germline V gene (reference sequence). V lost 5 bases, J lost 6 bases, and 22 bases lay in between. In nucleotides, the CDR3 is TGCAGTGCTCGGCCAGAGGACACAACACGGGATGGCTACACCTTC. This encodes CSARPEDTTRDGYTF.

V gene TRBV2 combines with J gene TRBJ2-5, with D possibly matching TRBD1 (6 bases). Germline V CDR1 and CDR2: SNHLY, FYNNEI. V was trimmed by 5 bases and J by 3 bases, leaving 16 bases between them. This CDR3 is built from 15 residues. This CDR3 reads CASSLQGSAEETQYF. The CDR3 nucleotides read TGTGCCAGCAGTTTACAGGGAAGTGCTGAAGAGACCCAGTACTTC.

This clonotype was recorded a few times. The chain is built from TRBV6-5 and TRBJ2-3, with D perhaps matching TRBD2 (6 bases). V lost 2 bases, J lost 0 bases, and 9 bases lay in between. There are 15 residues in the CDR3. Germline lookup yields CDR1 MNHEY and CDR2 SVGAGI. As DNA, the CDR3 is TGTGCCAGCAGTTACCGGGACTTCAGCACAGATACGCAGTATTTT. Amino acids: CASSYRDFSTDTQYF.

A few counts support this clonotype. The gene calls are TRBV10-3 and TRBJ2-3; 7 bases align to TRBD2. The germline V gene encodes CDR1 ENHRY and CDR2 SYGVKD. Germline trimming cut 3 bases from V and 4 bases from J; bases unmatched to any gene: 10. This CDR3 spans 16 amino acids. The CDR3 region is CAISDPRRERADTQYF. The CDR3 region has the DNA TGTGCCATCAGTGACCCGAGGCGGGAGAGGGCAGATACGCAGTATTTT.

In the case of this clonotype: A junction end diverges from the germline sequence, so it may reflect a read error. The rearrangement joins TRBV3-1 to TRBJ1-6; maybe TRBD1 (6 bases). CDR1 and CDR2 from the germline V gene are LGHDT and YNNKEL (reference sequence). CDR3 size: 15 residues. The CDR3 sequence is CASSHVGGQNSPLHF. CDR3 bases: TGTGCCAGCAGCCATGTGGGAGGACAGAATTCTCCCCTCCACTTT.

This chain links TRBV29-1 with TRBJ2-3; 7 bases map to TRBD2. Unmatched junction bases numbered 6, after V lost 3 bases and J lost 0 bases. CDR1 and CDR2 (germline): SQVTM, ANQGSEA. The CDR3 is 15 residues long. The CDR3 DNA reads TGCAGCGTTGAGCCAGCGGGGTCTAGCACAGATACGCAGTATTTT. It encodes CSVEPAGSSTDTQYF.

This clonotype was seen a handful of times. V usage is TRBV2 and J usage is TRBJ2-2; TRBD2 might be the D (5 bases). V shed 6 bases and J shed 4 bases, with 12 bases lying between them. The CDR3 length is 14 residues. Germline lookup yields CDR1 SNHLY and CDR2 FYNNEI. CDR3 residues: CASSNGLFTGELFF. The CDR3 DNA sequence: TGTGCCAGCAGCAACGGACTTTTCACCGGGGAGCTGTTTTTT.

The chain is built from TRBV10-2 and TRBJ1-6; weak D call: TRBD1 (5 bases). Trimming removed 7 bases from V and 8 bases from J, with 12 bases in between. This CDR3 comprises 13 residues. Germline values: CDR1 WSHSY, CDR2 SAAADI. CDR3 DNA: TGCGCCAGCACCCGGGGCCTTCATTCACCCCTCCACTTT. As protein: CASTRGLHSPLHF.

This chain links TRBV2 with TRBJ1-1; 8 bases map to TRBD1. CDR1 and CDR2 (germline): SNHLY, FYNNEI. The CDR3 consists of 14 residues. Trimming cost V 8 bases and J 0 bases; bases outside gene matches: 5. CDR3 DNA: TGTGCCAGCTTCCAACAGGGGGTGAACACTGAAGCTTTCTTT. This encodes CASFQQGVNTEAFF.

This clonotype was counted a few times. The chain has TRBV27 and TRBJ1-6; weak D call: TRBD1 (6 bases). CDR3 length: 16 residues. V was clipped by 5 bases and J by 10 bases, with 21 bases between them. Germline loops: CDR1 MNHEY, CDR2 SMNVEV (reference sequence). CDR3 region: CASSLQGKATVSPLHF. The DNA of the CDR3 is TGTGCCAGCAGTCTACAGGGAAAGGCCACGGTCTCACCCCTCCACTTT.

This chain connects TRBV7-9 to TRBJ1-1; D may be TRBD1 (5 bases). V lost 1 base, J lost 1 base, and 10 bases lay in between. This CDR3 region has 15 residues. CDR1 is SEHNR, CDR2 FQNEAQ, per germline (reference sequence). This CDR3 is CASSLGGLGNTEAFF. CDR3 nucleotides: TGTGCCAGCAGCTTAGGGGGCCTTGGGAACACTGAAGCTTTCTTT.

The sample holds a few counts of this clonotype. V usage is TRBV28 and J usage is TRBJ1-5; 7 bases are a match to TRBD1. The CDR3 is made up of 15 amino acids. Germline V lookup: CDR1 MDHEN, CDR2 SYDVKM. V lost 5 bases and J lost 3; bases outside the gene matches: 7. The CDR3 region has the DNA TGTGCCAGCAGTATGAGAGGGGGCCTCAATCAGCCCCAGCATTTT. Its translation: CASSMRGGLNQPQHF.

This clonotype was seen only a few times. The V and J genes are TRBV30 and TRBJ1-2; TRBD1 matches at 9 bases. The CDR3 contains 13 residues. V dropped 5 bases and J dropped 13; count of bases not matched to a gene: 14. Germline assignment: CDR1 GTSNPN and CDR2 SVGIG (reference sequence). The CDR3 reads CAWDNRAGTGITF. The CDR3 DNA follows: TGTGCCTGGGACAACCGCGCCGGGACAGGGATCACCTTC.

This clonotype appeared a single time. The chain employs TRBV6-2 or TRBV6-3 and TRBJ2-7, with D unclear. Germline values: CDR1 MNHEY, CDR2 SVGEGT. With 8 bases removed from V and 1 base from J, the gap between germline ends came to 12 bases. The CDR3 totals 13 residues. The CDR3 sequence: CASWSAWSYEQYF. The CDR3 bases are TGTGCCAGCTGGAGCGCTTGGTCCTACGAGCAGTACTTC.

This chain uses TRBV10-2 with TRBJ1-5; D not certain. This CDR3 region has 12 residues. V lost 3 bases and J 8 bases, leaving 8 bases between the germline ends. Per germline, CDR1 WSHSY and CDR2 SAAADI. In nucleotides, the CDR3 is TGCGCCAGCAGTGATTGGGTTGAGCCCCAGCATTTT. This codes for CASSDWVEPQHF.